This T cell receptor (beta chain) was identified during a study of identical twins. This clonotype was counted a few times. A universal primer binding site was introduced by template switching. The final cDNA contained unique molecular identifiers. TCRdb used MiXCR to reprocess the 5' RACE reads, holding one entry per CDR3 protein. Among 400,000 to 650,000 distinct CDR3 sequences listed, roughly 21% were seen once. The sample was also reused in another study, on T cells expressing NK-cell markers.

This clonotype originated in a woman younger than 30 in good health. The sequenced sample consisted of CD4+ T cells sorted from blood.

This CDR3 is CSVGETGFRHEQFF. CDR3 nucleotides: TGCAGCGTTGGCGAGACAGGGTTCAGACATGAGCAGTTCTTC. The chain uses TRBV29-1 and TRBJ2-1; 7 positions match TRBD1. CDR3 length: 14 amino acids. Trimming removed 4 bases from V and 8 bases from J; junction bases left unmatched: 11. Germline-derived CDR1 and CDR2 are SQVTM and ANQGSEA.